This TCR beta chain came from a study of low-dose radiotherapy and immunotherapy resistance in tumors. Whole-study context: Each two-week cycle included intravenous cyclophosphamide 200 mg/m2, given one day before radiation and immunotherapy.

TCRs were amplified for roughly 20 PCR cycles with a constant-region primer and V-primer adapter. TCRdb re-analysed the reads in MiXCR, keeping a single row per CDR3 protein. The profile covers roughly 50,000 distinct CDR3 sequences, with around 33% appearing a single time and 7% to 10% taken by the ten largest. In this sample, this clonotype turned up many times. Germline-derived CDR1 and CDR2 are SGHTA and FQGNSA. V was clipped by 4 bases and J by 5 bases; unmatched bases: 12. The CDR3 sequence is 17 residues long. Time point defined: after trial treatment. Indicated treatment: LDRT plus nivolumab, ipilimumab, low-dose cyclophosphamide and aspirin (RACIN trial). Donors, who were enrolled in a single-arm phase I dose-escalation trial, received nivolumab, ipilimumab, aspirin, low-dose cyclophosphamide and low-dose radiotherapy.

This sequence originates from a male donor with rectosigmoid adenocarcinoma. The material was PBMCs, obtained after low-dose radiotherapy plus immunotherapy. The J gene is TRBJ2-1, the V gene TRBV7-2, with TRBD2 matching 9 bases. The CDR3 DNA is TGTGCCAGCAGCTCGATTCTACTCGAGCGGGGGGACAATGAGCAGTTCTTC. Translating gives CASSSILLERGDNEQFF.